This note documents a single TCR beta chain sequence. Its specific antigen is unknown. Base qualities are not provided; no much larger clone lies one nucleotide away. The CDR3 regions of human TCRbeta chains were subjected to immunosequencing. The original methods were these. TCRs in the repertoires were compared against a reference library of SARS-CoV-2-specific TCRs that had been generated with the MIRA antigen-specificity platform. Breadth was defined as the fraction of unique TCRs that were SARS-CoV-2-associated, and depth was defined as the fraction of total T cells that were SARS-CoV-2-associated. Each spike-specific TCR was assigned to its reactive spike region and to a CD4 or CD8 class using the MIRA data. Log10-transformed breadth and depth values were compared by one-way ANOVA with Sidak's multiple comparisons tests. The table was pulled from immuneACCESS by TCRdb, which kept in-frame rearrangements only. Such tables lose some clones; where checked, under half of the loss comes from unresolved V genes, and the rest has no known cause. That table supplies the V and J calls and clone size; D and trimming were determined from the DNA. The sample table contains approximately 160,000 clones; only one count was recorded for 85% to 95% of them. The ten largest clonotypes hold 0.7% to 0.9% of the sample.

This entry is derived from a study of T cell responses to AZD1222 COVID-19 vaccine (dated by TCRdb to the early 2020s). Regarding the research as a whole: AZD1222 recipients whose second dose came at about 4 weeks and those whose second dose came at about 12 weeks were combined into one group, since spike-specific TCR depth and breadth did not differ between the two schedules. A total of approximately 250 trial participants underwent TCR sequencing, of whom around 210 had received two doses of AZD1222 and some 25 had received two doses of the MenACWY control vaccine. Trial participants were enrolled by age into subgroups of 18-55, 56-69 and 70-plus years, and roughly 150, 30 and 60 TCR-sequenced participants, respectively, were included in these subgroups. Overall study results and their limits: Nearly half of unique spike-specific TCRs reportedly recognized epitopes outside regions mutated in the B.1.351 and B.1.1.7 variants. A significant rise in spike-specific TCR breadth and depth was observed after two AZD1222 doses relative to day 0 and relative to MenACWY recipients. Most participants were white British and females outnumbered males, and the authors suggested that clonal diversity may have been underestimated. Conclusions about previously exposed vaccinees were limited because only five to seven AZD1222 recipients were SARS-CoV-2 seropositive at baseline. The 56-69-year group was small, and its depth increase did not reach significance, likely because of low power. Because no day 14 peak-response samples were available, repertoires were characterized only after the peak T cell response. The vaccine-associated CD4 TCRs covered the entire spike protein, and the dominant responses fell in regions 160-218 and 743-854.

Reading the germline V gene gives CDR1 SNHLY and CDR2 FYNNEI. The cysteine opens and the phenylalanine closes a CDR3 of 15 amino acids. Kept here is only the CDR3 DNA, which spans 45 bases and is read in frame from base 1. The junction shows trimming of 4 bases on V and 0 bases on J, and the gene matches do not reach 3 bases of it. The time point label on this specimen signifies: baseline before first vaccination. Vaccinee samples came from UK trials COV001 and COV002, including a single-blind randomized controlled phase 2/3 trial of AZD1222 (ChAdOx1 nCoV-19) in healthy adults. For TCRbeta chain sequencing, PBMC samples were collected from trial participants at day 0 and at day 28 after the second dose.

This clonotype originated in an adult in good health. Recombination joined TRBV2 with TRBJ2-3; 8 nucleotides in the junction match TRBD2. Source: peripheral blood, taken on day 0 of AZD1222 vaccination. The nucleotide sequence is given as TGTGCCAGCAGTGTGAAGCGGGGGAGCACAGATACGCAGTATTTT. Protein translation: CASSVKRGSTDTQYF.